The 27 T cell receptor beta chains presented below share a single source sample, sequenced in a study of blood T cell repertoires in COVID-19. Some clones are missing from TCRdb's copy, which holds only in-frame ones; the method was immunoSEQ multiplex PCR. The data contain 350,000 or so clones, 88% of them seen just once; the ten biggest clones take up approximately 1%. Sequencing was done on a sample of PBMCs or T cells enriched from blood (not recorded which). The source is a woman aged 25 to 39 who had been exposed to COVID-19.

The chain couples TRBV5-1 to TRBJ1-6, with D possibly TRBD1 on 5 matching bases. Germline lookup yields CDR1 SGHRS and CDR2 YFSETQ. V lost 3 bases and J 7 bases, leaving 20 bases between the germline ends. This CDR3 has 17 residues. CDR3 sequence: CASSSATGGNTNSPLHF. CDR3 sequence (DNA): TGCGCCAGCAGCTCGGCCACAGGCGGCAACACAAATTCACCCCTCCACTTT.

This chain joins TRBV28 and TRBJ2-7; TRBD1 might be the D (7 bases). This CDR3 is built from 17 residues. Deletions cut 1 base from V and 1 base from J, with 17 bases between. CDR1 is MDHEN, CDR2 SYDVKM, per germline. The CDR3, as DNA: TGTGCCAGCAGTTTATCCCTAGGGGCAGGGGGGTCCTACGAGCAGTACTTC. This gives the protein CASSLSLGAGGSYEQYF.

The rearrangement links TRBV4-1 to TRBJ2-7; unclear D gene. The ends were cut back, 0 bases at V and 1 base at J, with 7 bases in the middle. Looked up from germline, CDR1 is MGHRA and CDR2 is YSYEKL. This CDR3 spans 14 amino acids. CDR3 loop: CASSQDPVSYEQYF. In DNA, the CDR3 is TGCGCCAGCAGCCAAGATCCCGTATCCTACGAGCAGTACTTC.

V usage is TRBV28 and J usage is TRBJ2-7, with D possibly being TRBD2 (6 bases). Trimming removed 2 bases at V and 1 base at J, with 15 bases between. Per germline, CDR1 MDHEN and CDR2 SYDVKM. The CDR3 has 16 amino acids. Here the CDR3 DNA reads TGTGCCAGCAGTTTACCTGGCGGGGTCGTTTCCTACGAGCAGTACTTC. Protein: CASSLPGGVVSYEQYF.

There are a few counts of this clone. The chain uses TRBV6-4 and TRBJ2-1, with D maybe TRBD2 (7 bases). The CDR3 covers 15 residues. V was clipped by 3 bases and J by 4 bases, with 13 bases between them. From germline, CDR1 is MRHNA and CDR2 SNTAGT. The CDR3 sequence is CASSEGGGGYNEQFF. CDR3 nucleotide sequence: TGTGCCAGCAGTGAAGGGGGAGGGGGGTACAATGAGCAGTTCTTC.

This chain links TRBV25-1 with TRBJ2-1; 10 nucleotides align to TRBD2. Germline values: CDR1 MGHDK, CDR2 SYGVNS. The length of the CDR3 is 16 residues. V was pared by 1 base and J by 4 bases, with 4 bases of the junction left unmatched. The CDR3 DNA reads as TGTGCCAGCAGTGAATTGACTAGCGGGTATTACAATGAGCAGTTCTTC. Its translation is CASSELTSGYYNEQFF.

This clone was seen once. The chain links TRBV29-1 to TRBJ2-3; 11 bases line up with TRBD2. This CDR3 is built from 18 residues. Germline assignment: CDR1 SQVTM and CDR2 ANQGSEA. V was pared by 4 bases and J by 0 bases, with 12 bases of the junction left unmatched. For the CDR3, the DNA is TGCAGCGTTGGGGGGGTTAGCGGGAGGGACGCTAGCACAGATACGCAGTATTTT. It specifies CSVGGVSGRDASTDTQYF.

V is TRBV7-9 and J is TRBJ1-1, with 7 bases matching TRBD1. Germline CDR1 is SEHNR and CDR2 is FQNEAQ (reference sequence). With 0 bases clipped from V and 9 bases from J, the junction kept 16 bases outside the gene matches. This CDR3 region has 17 residues. CDR3 coding DNA: TGTGCCAGCAGCTTAGCGACGAACAGGGGACCCTTTTACCAAGCTTTCTTT. This sequence encodes CASSLATNRGPFYQAFF.

The chain links TRBV30 to TRBJ2-7; no definite D call. The V and J ends lost 2 bases and 4 bases respectively, with 9 bases between them. The germline CDR1 and CDR2 sequences are GTSNPN and SVGIG (reference sequence). This CDR3 has 12 residues. The CDR3 DNA sequence: TGTGCCTGGAGTTTCCTCCTGTACGAGCAGTACTTC. Translation gives CAWSFLLYEQYF.

This chain links TRBV28 with TRBJ2-5; 11 bases fit TRBD2. Trimming took 4 bases from V and 2 from J; bases not matched to a gene: 3. This CDR3 has 15 amino acids. Looked up from germline, CDR1 is MDHEN and CDR2 is SYDVKM. CDR3 DNA sequence: TGTGCCAGCAGTTCCGTAGCGGGAGGGCAAGAGACCCAGTACTTC. Its protein is CASSSVAGGQETQYF.

The V gene is TRBV27, the J gene TRBJ1-2; 11 bases are a match to TRBD1. The germline gives CDR1 MNHEY, CDR2 SMNVEV (reference sequence). The ends lost 4 bases at V and 7 bases at J; junction bases unmatched: 20. There are 19 residues in the CDR3. The CDR3 loop is CASSSVRTGGSLELGGYTF. Here the CDR3 DNA reads TGTGCCAGCAGTTCCGTCAGGACAGGGGGCTCGCTTGAGTTAGGTGGCTACACCTTC.

This clone occurred a few times. The rearrangement uses TRBV28 and TRBJ1-6; D is unresolved. Germline CDR1 and CDR2: MDHEN and SYDVKM. The CDR3 extends over 14 amino acids. Trimming removed 3 bases at V and 7 bases at J, with 10 bases between. This CDR3 is CASSFRQENSPLHF. The CDR3 nucleotides are TGTGCCAGCAGTTTCCGACAAGAAAATTCACCCCTCCACTTT.

The chain has TRBV5-1 and TRBJ1-1; 7 nucleotides agree with TRBD1. V dropped 4 bases and J dropped 2; count of bases not matched to a gene: 5. The germline V gene encodes CDR1 SGHRS and CDR2 YFSETQ. This CDR3 is 14 amino acids long. The CDR3 loop reads CASSTGQPNTEAFF. In DNA form, the CDR3 reads TGCGCCAGCAGCACGGGACAGCCTAACACTGAAGCTTTCTTT.

This chain links TRBV5-1 with TRBJ2-7; 8 nucleotides match TRBD2. Germline values: CDR1 SGHRS, CDR2 YFSETQ. This CDR3 comprises 14 residues. V trimming: 4 bases; J trimming: 3 bases; junction bases outside the gene matches: 6. This CDR3 reads CASSPVAGIYEQYF. For the CDR3, the DNA is TGCGCCAGCAGCCCAGTAGCGGGAATCTACGAGCAGTACTTC. The complete variable domain, with remaining parts taken from reference TRBV5-1 and TRBJ2-7, reads KAGVTQTPRYLIKTRGQQVTLSCSPISGHRSVSWYQQTPGQGLQFLFEYFSETQRNKGNFPGRFSGRQFSNSRSEMNVSTLELGDSALYLCASSPVAGIYEQYFGPGTRLTVT.

V and J are TRBV3-1 (or the pseudogene TRBV3-2) and TRBJ1-2, with D unclear. The CDR3 is 14 amino acids. The V end lost 2 bases, the J end lost 3 bases, and 10 bases lay between the germline ends. CDR1 LGHDT and CDR2 YNNKEL come from the germline V gene (reference sequence). For the CDR3, the DNA is TGTGCCAGCAGCCAAAAGGGAGGTGACTATGGCTACACCTTC. Amino acid sequence: CASSQKGGDYGYTF.

The gene calls are TRBV19 and TRBJ1-4; 10 positions agree with TRBD1. CDR3 length: 15 amino acids. From germline, CDR1 is LNHDA and CDR2 SQIVND (reference sequence). The V segment lost 1 base and the J segment 7 bases; nucleotides outside the gene matches: 3. The CDR3 DNA reads as TGTGCCAGTAGTATAGCCGGGACAGGGGCTGAAAAACTGTTTTTT. Its protein product is CASSIAGTGAEKLFF.

As to this clone: One end of the junction varies from germline; a read error may be responsible. The chain links TRBV7-9 to TRBJ1-1, with TRBD1 matching 10 bases. Germline CDR1 reads SEHNR; CDR2 reads FQNEAQ (reference sequence). The CDR3 consists of 12 residues. DNA of the CDR3: TGTGCCAGCAGTTTAGGACAGGGGGACGCTTTCTTT. It is translated as CASSLGQGDAFF.

The J gene is TRBJ2-1, the V gene TRBV24-1, with D perhaps TRBD1 (5 bases). Germline lookup yields CDR1 KGHDR and CDR2 SFDVKD. Deletions cut 9 bases from V and 8 bases from J, with 10 bases between. The CDR3 runs to 11 residues. The CDR3 is CATEDIYEQFF. The CDR3 DNA follows: TGTGCCACCGAGGACATTTATGAGCAGTTCTTC.

In regard to this clone: Other DNA sequences in this specimen translate into the identical CDR3. The CDR3 here is CASSLAGGAGTEAFF. The CDR3 bases are TGCGCCAGCAGCTTGGCAGGGGGCGCGGGTACTGAAGCTTTCTTT. The chain joins TRBV5-1 to TRBJ1-1; 8 nucleotides align to TRBD1. V shed 0 bases and J 5 bases; nucleotides not matched to a gene: 6. Germline CDR1 SGHRS, CDR2 YFSETQ. The CDR3 is made up of 15 amino acids.

This rearrangement joins TRBV6-5 to TRBJ1-1; D perhaps matches TRBD1 (6 bases). This CDR3 region has 14 residues. V gave up 10 bases and J gave up 3 bases, with 18 bases separating them. Per the germline V gene, CDR1 is MNHEY and CDR2 is SVGAGI. CDR3: CATVDYREYTEAFF. Written as DNA, the CDR3 is TGTGCCACCGTAGATTACAGGGAGTACACTGAAGCTTTCTTT.

The chain joins TRBV27 to TRBJ2-3; TRBD2 agrees at 15 bases. This CDR3 has 18 residues. Germline assignment: CDR1 MNHEY and CDR2 SMNVEV (reference sequence). V dropped 6 bases and J dropped 7; count of bases not matched to a gene: 14. The CDR3 DNA sequence: TGTGCCAGCAGCTCCACCAATGGACTAGCGGGAGGGCCATATACGCAGTATTTT. Translated, it gives CASSSTNGLAGGPYTQYF.

The V call is TRBV28, the J call TRBJ2-1; D is perhaps TRBD2 (6 bases). Germline V gives CDR1 MDHEN, CDR2 SYDVKM. This CDR3 has 14 residues. The ends were cut back, 6 bases at V and 3 bases at J, with 12 bases in the middle. In DNA form, the CDR3 reads TGTGCCAGCAGCGGGAGCCTGAGCTACAATGAGCAGTTCTTC. As protein: CASSGSLSYNEQFF.

The chain joins TRBV18 to TRBJ2-7; 9 bases align to TRBD1. Germline trimming cut 5 bases from V and 5 bases from J; bases unmatched to any gene: 10. Per germline, CDR1 KGHSH and CDR2 LQKENI. The CDR3 sequence is 15 residues long. The CDR3 DNA reads as TGTGCCAGCTCATTCCTACAGGGGGCGGAGAACGAGCAGTACTTC. Encoded protein: CASSFLQGAENEQYF. The full variable domain, rest sourced from reference TRBV18 and TRBJ2-7, is NAGVMQNPRHLVRRRGQEARLRCSPMKGHSHVYWYRQLPEEGLKFMVYLQKENIIDESGMPKERFSAEFPKEGPSILRIQQVVRGDSAAYFCASSFLQGAENEQYFGPGTRLTVT.

The chain carries TRBV6-5 and TRBJ1-5, with TRBD1 matching 7 bases. The CDR3 has 14 residues. Germline assignment: CDR1 MNHEY and CDR2 SVGAGI. V shed 6 bases and J 5 bases; nucleotides not matched to a gene: 7. DNA of the CDR3: TGTGCCAGCAGCCTGGGACAGACTCATCAGCCCCAGCATTTT. It encodes CASSLGQTHQPQHF.

V is TRBV5-1 and J is TRBJ2-3; TRBD2 aligns across 7 bases. This CDR3 has 19 residues. The V gene end was trimmed by 4 bases and the J gene end by 2 bases; junction bases not matched to a gene: 19. The germline CDR1 and CDR2 sequences are SGHRS and YFSETQ. The DNA for the CDR3 is TGCGCCAGCAGCGCTCTCGGGACTATTAATTCCCCCTTCACAGATACGCAGTATTTT. Translation gives CASSALGTINSPFTDTQYF.

The rearrangement uses TRBV5-1 and TRBJ1-3, with D unclear. Trimming left V 5 bases short and J 0 bases short, with 12 bases between. There are 15 residues in the CDR3. Germline loops: CDR1 SGHRS, CDR2 YFSETQ. The CDR3 DNA is TGCGCCAGCAGGCACGACATAGTCTCTGGAAACACCATATATTTT. Protein sequence: CASRHDIVSGNTIYF.

The V and J genes are TRBV6-1 and TRBJ2-3; 10 nucleotides agree with TRBD2. V was pared by 0 bases and J by 4 bases, with 7 bases of the junction left unmatched. The V gene's germline CDR1 is MNHNS and CDR2 SASEGT. The CDR3 sequence is 17 residues long. This CDR3 reads CASSEAIRLAGPDTQYF. Here the CDR3 DNA reads TGTGCCAGCAGTGAAGCGATACGACTAGCGGGTCCAGATACGCAGTATTTT.